This TCR beta chain was captured in a study of cytomegalovirus exposure and HLA in healthy donors. At the level of the study: Among 398 genotyped donors, around 80% fell in the Caucasian-associated ancestry cluster. Findings and caveats of the study: Indistinguishable V segments, including TRBV6-2 and TRBV6-3, were excluded. Overall, roughly 150 TCR beta chains were annotated as cytomegalovirus-associated.

The CDR3 is 16 amino acids. Germline CDR1 reads MDHEN; CDR2 reads SYDVKM. Deletions cut 4 bases from V and 2 bases from J, with 17 bases between. The PCR contained 60 Vbeta and 13 Jbeta primers. Profiling relied on immunoSEQ multiplex PCR, and the TCRdb table lists in-frame clones only, not all of them. The profile shows 200,000 or so clones, more than 75% of them singletons. Samples came from healthy bone marrow donors. With respect to this clone: Its antigen is still unknown.

This TCR was recovered from a male donor in good health and CMV-seropositive. V is TRBV28 and J is TRBJ2-5; possible D gene TRBD2, 6 bases. The source material was PBMCs. This CDR3 is CASSSPSIAEQETQYF. As DNA, the CDR3 is TGTGCCAGCAGTTCCCCATCAATAGCGGAACAAGAGACCCAGTACTTC.